These 20 T cell receptor beta chains share one sample of origin, sequenced in a study of blood T cell repertoires in COVID-19. Sequenced by immunoSEQ multiplex PCR; TCRdb stores in-frame clones only, minus some. The data show about 190,000 clones, 85% to 90% seen once. Sequencing input: peripheral blood. Source of these receptors: a human donor in a cohort sampled during active COVID-19.

This chain links TRBV11-2 with TRBJ2-7, with a possible D match to TRBD1 (5 bases). Trimming took 5 bases from V and 6 from J, leaving 17 bases between them. Germline-derived CDR1 and CDR2 are SGHAT and FQNNGV. CDR3 size: 14 residues. The CDR3, as DNA: TGTGCCAGCAGCAAGCTGCAATCAGGGTCCGAGCAGTACTTC. It encodes CASSKLQSGSEQYF.

This clone appeared once. The genes are TRBV28 and TRBJ2-7; weak D call: TRBD1 (6 bases). The CDR3 is made up of 15 amino acids. Germline CDR1 and CDR2: MDHEN and SYDVKM. Between the trimmed V and J ends, which lost 4 bases and 1 base, there was a span of 14 bases. The chain's CDR3 is CASSSQGTGSYEQYF. CDR3 nucleotides: TGTGCCAGCAGTTCTCAGGGGACGGGGTCCTACGAGCAGTACTTC.

The chain employs TRBV5-1 and TRBJ1-1, with D perhaps matching TRBD1 (5 bases). CDR1 and CDR2 from the germline V gene are SGHRS and YFSETQ. This CDR3 contains 17 residues. Between the trimmed V and J ends, which lost 2 bases and 4 bases, there was a span of 21 bases. The CDR3 coding sequence is TGCGCCAGCAGCTTTAATCCTTCAGGGTTGGATGGCACTGAAGCTTTCTTT. Protein sequence: CASSFNPSGLDGTEAFF.

In DNA form, the CDR3 reads TGTGCCAGCAGCTTGACAGGGGGGTCCGGGGAGCTGTTTTTT. Amino acid sequence: CASSLTGGSGELFF. J is TRBJ2-2 and V is TRBV5-5; 8 bases match TRBD1. The CDR3 has 14 amino acids. Unmatched junction bases numbered 2, after V lost 1 base and J lost 6 bases. From germline, CDR1 is SGHKS and CDR2 YYEKEE (reference sequence).

The V and J genes are TRBV15 and TRBJ2-2; perhaps TRBD2 as D (6 bases). Trimming shortened V by 0 bases and J by 6 bases, and 8 bases separated the two germline ends. The germline V gene encodes CDR1 LNHNV and CDR2 YYDKDF (reference sequence). The CDR3 contains 14 residues. The CDR3 coding sequence is TGTGCCACCAGCAGAGATAGACTAGCCGGGGAGCTGTTTTTT. Residues: CATSRDRLAGELFF.

The genes are TRBV15 and TRBJ2-2; tentatively, D is TRBD1 (5 bases). Germline CDR1 is LNHNV and CDR2 is YYDKDF (reference sequence). CDR3 length: 13 residues. The V and J ends lost 6 bases and 6 bases respectively, with 11 bases between them. The CDR3 DNA reads TGTGCCACCAGAGTATTGGGGCCCGGGGAGCTGTTTTTT. Translated: CATRVLGPGELFF.

This chain connects TRBV20-1 to TRBJ2-7, with TRBD1 identical over 9 bases. After removal of 3 bases from V and 2 bases from J, the junction contained 8 bases not matched to a gene. The germline gives CDR1 DFQATT, CDR2 SNEGSKA (reference sequence). The CDR3 extends over 15 amino acids. CDR3 bases: TGCAGTGCTAGTCCTACAGGGGGCGCAGCCTACGAGCAGTACTTC. Residues: CSASPTGGAAYEQYF.

The rearrangement links TRBV7-8 to TRBJ1-1, with a weak D call TRBD1 (6 bases). V lost 3 bases, J lost 6 bases, and 14 bases lay in between. The CDR3 length is 14 residues. Germline lookup yields CDR1 SGHVS and CDR2 FQNEAQ. The CDR3 nucleotides are TGTGCCAGCAGCTTTAAAACAGGGATCCCTGAAGCTTTCTTT. Residues: CASSFKTGIPEAFF.

The chain links TRBV27 to TRBJ1-5; D is undetermined. The CDR3 totals 16 residues. Germline V gene sequence: CDR1 MNHEY, CDR2 SMNVEV (reference sequence). Trimming cost V 1 base and J 2 bases, with 12 bases left between them. The CDR3, as DNA: TGTGCCAGCAGTTTATGGGGAGGCGATGGCAATCAGCCCCAGCATTTT. It codes for CASSLWGGDGNQPQHF.

This clone has a handful of counts. The CDR3 region is CASRAGFSHQPQHF. DNA for the CDR3: TGTGCCAGCAGGGCGGGGTTTTCTCATCAGCCCCAGCATTTT. V usage is TRBV2 and J usage is TRBJ1-5; D gene unclear. V shed 6 bases and J shed 5 bases, with 14 bases lying between them. This CDR3 comprises 14 residues. Germline-derived CDR1 and CDR2 are SNHLY and FYNNEI.

The V gene is TRBV18, the J gene TRBJ1-2, with 7 bases fitting TRBD1. CDR3 size: 15 residues. V lost 2 bases and J lost 3; bases outside the gene matches: 6. Per the germline V gene, CDR1 is KGHSH and CDR2 is LQKENI. The CDR3 spells CASSPKEGADYGYTF. CDR3 nucleotide sequence: TGTGCCAGCTCACCAAAGGAGGGGGCCGACTATGGCTACACCTTC.

This rearrangement joins TRBV2 to TRBJ1-4; no firm D call. The CDR3 consists of 13 residues. Trimming took 3 bases from V and 8 from J, leaving 10 bases between them. Per germline, CDR1 SNHLY and CDR2 FYNNEI. The CDR3 spells CASSDQDGEKLFF. CDR3 bases: TGTGCCAGCAGTGACCAGGATGGAGAAAAACTGTTTTTT.

There are many counts of this clone. This chain connects TRBV5-6 to TRBJ1-2; 9 bases map to TRBD1. Germline lookup yields CDR1 SGHDT and CDR2 YYEEEE. The junction had 9 bases not matched to a gene; V was cut back by 4 bases and J by 8 bases. There are 14 residues in the CDR3. CDR3: CASSTRTGVIGYTF. CDR3 DNA sequence: TGTGCCAGCAGCACCCGGACAGGGGTTATAGGCTACACCTTC.

This clone was recorded a few times. The V gene is TRBV4-3, the J gene TRBJ2-5; tentatively, D is TRBD1 (6 bases). This CDR3 contains 13 residues. The germline V and J ends were trimmed by 6 bases and 3 bases, with 11 bases remaining between them. Germline CDR1 and CDR2: LGHNA and YSLEER. Written as DNA, the CDR3 is TGCGCCAGCAGTGCAAACAGGGAAGAGACCCAGTACTTC. As protein: CASSANREETQYF.

V usage is TRBV7-2 and J usage is TRBJ2-1; 10 bases are a match to TRBD2. The CDR3 has 15 residues. In germline, CDR1 is SGHTA, CDR2 FQGNSA. J was trimmed by 8 bases and V by 0 bases; bases with no gene match: 4. Written as DNA, the CDR3 is TGTGCCAGCAGCTTAGCCCCTAGCGGGAGCTATGAGCAGTTCTTC. Translation gives CASSLAPSGSYEQFF.

This clone appeared a single time. The V and J genes are TRBV29-1 and TRBJ2-2, with D tentatively TRBD2 (7 bases). Germline values: CDR1 SQVTM, CDR2 ANQGSEA. The CDR3 runs to 12 residues. V was clipped by 4 bases and J by 9 bases, with 12 bases between them. CDR3 protein: CSVGGGQRELFF. As DNA, the CDR3 is TGCAGCGTTGGGGGGGGCCAACGGGAGCTGTTTTTT.

This rearrangement joins TRBV7-2 to TRBJ2-7, with D tentatively TRBD1 (5 bases). CDR1 SGHTA and CDR2 FQGNSA come from the germline V gene. V dropped 5 bases and J dropped 3 bases, with 17 bases sitting between them. The length of the CDR3 is 15 residues. This CDR3 reads CASSPRTNIYYEQYF. In DNA form, the CDR3 reads TGTGCCAGCAGCCCCCGGACAAATATCTACTACGAGCAGTACTTC.

The gene calls are TRBV7-2 and TRBJ2-1; D possibly corresponds to TRBD1 (6 bases). This CDR3 spans 16 amino acids. The V gene lost 1 base and the J gene lost 4 bases, with 14 bases spanning the gap. CDR1 and CDR2 (germline): SGHTA, FQGNSA. The CDR3 loop is CASSLGFQGSYNEQFF. In nucleotides, the CDR3 is TGTGCCAGCAGCTTAGGTTTCCAGGGGTCGTACAATGAGCAGTTCTTC.

The rearrangement uses TRBV5-5 and TRBJ1-2, with 7 nucleotides matching TRBD1. Trimming removed 4 bases from V and 5 bases from J; junction bases left unmatched: 11. The CDR3 extends over 15 amino acids. The V gene's germline CDR1 is SGHKS and CDR2 YYEKEE (reference sequence). CDR3 region: CASSPDRVSWYGYTF. The CDR3 nucleotides read TGTGCCAGCAGCCCCGACAGGGTTTCGTGGTATGGCTACACCTTC.

The V and J genes are TRBV3-1 (or the pseudogene TRBV3-2) and TRBJ1-1; 7 bases match TRBD1. The CDR3 loop spans 14 amino acids. The junction had 4 bases not matched to a gene; V was cut back by 3 bases and J by 3 bases. Germline V CDR1 and CDR2: LGHDT, YNNKEL (reference sequence). CDR3 residues: CASSHSRGHTEAFF. The CDR3 DNA reads TGTGCCAGCAGCCACAGTAGGGGGCACACTGAAGCTTTCTTT.